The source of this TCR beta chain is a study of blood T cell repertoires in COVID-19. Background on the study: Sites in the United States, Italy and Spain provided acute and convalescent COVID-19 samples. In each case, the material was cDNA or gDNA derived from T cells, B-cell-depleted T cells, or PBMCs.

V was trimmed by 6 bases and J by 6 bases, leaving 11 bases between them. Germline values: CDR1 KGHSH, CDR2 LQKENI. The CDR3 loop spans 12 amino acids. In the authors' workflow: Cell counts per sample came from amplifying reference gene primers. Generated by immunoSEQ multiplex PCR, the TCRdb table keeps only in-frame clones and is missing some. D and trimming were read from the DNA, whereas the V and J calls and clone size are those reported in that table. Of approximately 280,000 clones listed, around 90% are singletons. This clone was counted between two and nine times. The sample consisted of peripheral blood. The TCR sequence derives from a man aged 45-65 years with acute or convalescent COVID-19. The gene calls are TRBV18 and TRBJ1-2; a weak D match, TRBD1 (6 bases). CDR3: CASSFNRDGYTF. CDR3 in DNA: TGTGCCAGCTCTTTTAACAGGGATGGCTACACCTTC.